This T cell receptor beta chain was obtained from a study of neurological immune-mediated disorders. A word on this clonotype: Its antigen is unidentified. This may be a read error, as it is one base from a much larger clone.

This CDR3 is 14 amino acids long. Trimming stripped 4 bases from V and 2 bases from J, with 11 bases between. Germline V gene data show CDR1 as LGHNT and CDR2 as FRNRAP. As for the cDNA, it was generated by 5'RACE with 10-nucleotide random UMIs. A single run covered 15-18 subjects with over 160 million TCR-beta sequences. TCRdb redid the calling of the 5' RACE reads with MiXCR, one entry per CDR3 protein. The sample holds more than 70,000 distinct CDR3 sequences; around a tenth are singletons and the top ten take about 1.8%. Study-level findings and limits: HTLV-1-associated myelopathy had the most TCR clonal expansion, whereas multiple sclerosis had the least (lower than in healthy controls). The expanded clones of different subjects shared no CDR3 amino acid sequences (suggesting private repertoires in all groups).

The V call is TRBV12-5, the J call TRBJ1-1; no reliable D call. Sample: PBMCs. This receptor was identified in a man aged 40-49 years in good health. The DNA for the CDR3 is TGTGCTAGTGGTTCCGGGTCGAGAAACACTGAAGCTTTCTTT. It translates to CASGSGSRNTEAFF.